This T cell receptor beta chain is from a study of shared clonotypes between healthy human individuals. Study-level background: Every donor yielded three CD4 naive, three CD4 memory, two CD8 naive and one CD8 memory plate.

Researchers ran the assay at a deep level. Assay: immunoSEQ multiplex PCR; the TCRdb copy retains only in-frame clones and omits some. This table has more than 1.2 million clones, approximately 98.5% appearing once. CDR1 MGHRA and CDR2 YSYEKL come from the germline V gene. The CDR3 spans 14 residues. V lost 8 bases and J lost 3; bases outside the gene matches: 5. This clone was seen only once. Material: naive CD4+ T cells sorted from blood. This sample's subset: CD45RA+ positively selected. This receptor was obtained from a man aged 25-40 years in good health. The chain carries TRBV4-1 and TRBJ1-4; TRBD1 agrees at 8 bases. The CDR3 sequence: CASAPTGANEKLFF. CDR3 in DNA: TGCGCCAGCGCCCCGACAGGGGCTAATGAAAAACTGTTTTTT.